The T cell receptor beta chain described here comes from a study of T cell repertoires in cytomegalovirus infection. Study-wide background: CMV epitopes that were recently identified and HLA-C-restricted were used alongside well-studied HLA-B-restricted ones. Public TCR beta signatures indicated both CMV infection and matching HLA type.

Trimming removed 1 base from V and 2 bases from J, with 8 bases in between. CDR1 is SGDLS, CDR2 YYNGEE, per germline. The length of the CDR3 is 14 residues. TCRdb re-derived calls from the reads in MiXCR, one entry per CDR3 protein. The table records approximately 910,000 distinct CDR3 sequences, under 40% of them present only once. Study conclusions and caveats: Public TCR beta family frequency separated CMV-and-HLA carriers, including in an independent cohort. HLA-C-restricted CMV-specific TCR beta clonotypes were dominant in the ex vivo response.

This clonotype has at least ten counts. The target antigen is unknown. The sequence was collected from a human donor in good health (CMV status not recorded). Some clones in this sample may be carry-over from other donors' samples. This chain links TRBV9 with TRBJ2-3; D remains unclear. The material sequenced was cultured CD8+ T cells from PBMCs, taken from culture after CMV antigen stimulation. The CDR3 loop is CASSVWAVTDTQYF. CDR3 DNA: TGTGCCAGCAGCGTATGGGCAGTCACAGATACGCAGTATTTT.